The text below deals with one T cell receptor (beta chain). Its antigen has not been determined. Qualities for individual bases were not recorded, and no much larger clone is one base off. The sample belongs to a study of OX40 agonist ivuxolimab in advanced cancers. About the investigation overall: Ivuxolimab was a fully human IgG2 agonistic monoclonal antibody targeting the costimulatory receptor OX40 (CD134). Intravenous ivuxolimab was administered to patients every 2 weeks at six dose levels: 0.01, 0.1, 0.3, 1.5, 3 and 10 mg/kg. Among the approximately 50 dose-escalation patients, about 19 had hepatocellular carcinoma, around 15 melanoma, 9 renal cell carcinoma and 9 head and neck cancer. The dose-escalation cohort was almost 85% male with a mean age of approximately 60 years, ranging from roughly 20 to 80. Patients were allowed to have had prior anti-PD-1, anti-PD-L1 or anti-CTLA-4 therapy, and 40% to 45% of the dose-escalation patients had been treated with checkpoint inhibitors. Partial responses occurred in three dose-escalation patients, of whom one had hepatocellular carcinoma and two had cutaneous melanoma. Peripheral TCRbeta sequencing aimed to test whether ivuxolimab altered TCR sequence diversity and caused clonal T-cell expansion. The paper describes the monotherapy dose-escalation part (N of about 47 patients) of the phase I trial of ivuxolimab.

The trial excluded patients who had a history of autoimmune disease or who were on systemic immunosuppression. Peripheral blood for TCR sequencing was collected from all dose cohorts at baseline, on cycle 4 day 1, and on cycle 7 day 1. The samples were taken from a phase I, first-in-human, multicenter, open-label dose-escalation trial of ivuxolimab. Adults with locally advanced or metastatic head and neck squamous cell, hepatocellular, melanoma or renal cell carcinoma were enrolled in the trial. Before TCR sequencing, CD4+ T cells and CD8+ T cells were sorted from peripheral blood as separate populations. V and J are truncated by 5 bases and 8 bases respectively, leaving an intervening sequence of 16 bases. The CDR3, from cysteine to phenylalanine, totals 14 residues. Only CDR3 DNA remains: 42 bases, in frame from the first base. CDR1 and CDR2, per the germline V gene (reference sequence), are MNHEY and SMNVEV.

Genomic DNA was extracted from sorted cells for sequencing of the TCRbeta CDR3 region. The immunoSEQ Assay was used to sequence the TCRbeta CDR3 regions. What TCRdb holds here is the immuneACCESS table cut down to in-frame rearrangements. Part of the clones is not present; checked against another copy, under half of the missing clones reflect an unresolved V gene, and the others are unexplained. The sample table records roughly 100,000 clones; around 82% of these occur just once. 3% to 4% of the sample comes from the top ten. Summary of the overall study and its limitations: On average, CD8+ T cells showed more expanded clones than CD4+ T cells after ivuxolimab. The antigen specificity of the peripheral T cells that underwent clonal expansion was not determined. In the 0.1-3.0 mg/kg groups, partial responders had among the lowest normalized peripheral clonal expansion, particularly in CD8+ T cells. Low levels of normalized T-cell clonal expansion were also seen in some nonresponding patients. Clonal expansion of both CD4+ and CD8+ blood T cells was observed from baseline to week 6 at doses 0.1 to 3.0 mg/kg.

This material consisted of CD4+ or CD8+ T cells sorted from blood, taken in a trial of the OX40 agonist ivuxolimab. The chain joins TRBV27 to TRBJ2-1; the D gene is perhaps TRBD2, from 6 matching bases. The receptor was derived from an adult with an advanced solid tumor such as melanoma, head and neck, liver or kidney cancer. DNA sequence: TGTGCCAGCAGTCAATTCGGGACTTCGGATGAGCAGTTCTTC. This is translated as CASSQFGTSDEQFF.